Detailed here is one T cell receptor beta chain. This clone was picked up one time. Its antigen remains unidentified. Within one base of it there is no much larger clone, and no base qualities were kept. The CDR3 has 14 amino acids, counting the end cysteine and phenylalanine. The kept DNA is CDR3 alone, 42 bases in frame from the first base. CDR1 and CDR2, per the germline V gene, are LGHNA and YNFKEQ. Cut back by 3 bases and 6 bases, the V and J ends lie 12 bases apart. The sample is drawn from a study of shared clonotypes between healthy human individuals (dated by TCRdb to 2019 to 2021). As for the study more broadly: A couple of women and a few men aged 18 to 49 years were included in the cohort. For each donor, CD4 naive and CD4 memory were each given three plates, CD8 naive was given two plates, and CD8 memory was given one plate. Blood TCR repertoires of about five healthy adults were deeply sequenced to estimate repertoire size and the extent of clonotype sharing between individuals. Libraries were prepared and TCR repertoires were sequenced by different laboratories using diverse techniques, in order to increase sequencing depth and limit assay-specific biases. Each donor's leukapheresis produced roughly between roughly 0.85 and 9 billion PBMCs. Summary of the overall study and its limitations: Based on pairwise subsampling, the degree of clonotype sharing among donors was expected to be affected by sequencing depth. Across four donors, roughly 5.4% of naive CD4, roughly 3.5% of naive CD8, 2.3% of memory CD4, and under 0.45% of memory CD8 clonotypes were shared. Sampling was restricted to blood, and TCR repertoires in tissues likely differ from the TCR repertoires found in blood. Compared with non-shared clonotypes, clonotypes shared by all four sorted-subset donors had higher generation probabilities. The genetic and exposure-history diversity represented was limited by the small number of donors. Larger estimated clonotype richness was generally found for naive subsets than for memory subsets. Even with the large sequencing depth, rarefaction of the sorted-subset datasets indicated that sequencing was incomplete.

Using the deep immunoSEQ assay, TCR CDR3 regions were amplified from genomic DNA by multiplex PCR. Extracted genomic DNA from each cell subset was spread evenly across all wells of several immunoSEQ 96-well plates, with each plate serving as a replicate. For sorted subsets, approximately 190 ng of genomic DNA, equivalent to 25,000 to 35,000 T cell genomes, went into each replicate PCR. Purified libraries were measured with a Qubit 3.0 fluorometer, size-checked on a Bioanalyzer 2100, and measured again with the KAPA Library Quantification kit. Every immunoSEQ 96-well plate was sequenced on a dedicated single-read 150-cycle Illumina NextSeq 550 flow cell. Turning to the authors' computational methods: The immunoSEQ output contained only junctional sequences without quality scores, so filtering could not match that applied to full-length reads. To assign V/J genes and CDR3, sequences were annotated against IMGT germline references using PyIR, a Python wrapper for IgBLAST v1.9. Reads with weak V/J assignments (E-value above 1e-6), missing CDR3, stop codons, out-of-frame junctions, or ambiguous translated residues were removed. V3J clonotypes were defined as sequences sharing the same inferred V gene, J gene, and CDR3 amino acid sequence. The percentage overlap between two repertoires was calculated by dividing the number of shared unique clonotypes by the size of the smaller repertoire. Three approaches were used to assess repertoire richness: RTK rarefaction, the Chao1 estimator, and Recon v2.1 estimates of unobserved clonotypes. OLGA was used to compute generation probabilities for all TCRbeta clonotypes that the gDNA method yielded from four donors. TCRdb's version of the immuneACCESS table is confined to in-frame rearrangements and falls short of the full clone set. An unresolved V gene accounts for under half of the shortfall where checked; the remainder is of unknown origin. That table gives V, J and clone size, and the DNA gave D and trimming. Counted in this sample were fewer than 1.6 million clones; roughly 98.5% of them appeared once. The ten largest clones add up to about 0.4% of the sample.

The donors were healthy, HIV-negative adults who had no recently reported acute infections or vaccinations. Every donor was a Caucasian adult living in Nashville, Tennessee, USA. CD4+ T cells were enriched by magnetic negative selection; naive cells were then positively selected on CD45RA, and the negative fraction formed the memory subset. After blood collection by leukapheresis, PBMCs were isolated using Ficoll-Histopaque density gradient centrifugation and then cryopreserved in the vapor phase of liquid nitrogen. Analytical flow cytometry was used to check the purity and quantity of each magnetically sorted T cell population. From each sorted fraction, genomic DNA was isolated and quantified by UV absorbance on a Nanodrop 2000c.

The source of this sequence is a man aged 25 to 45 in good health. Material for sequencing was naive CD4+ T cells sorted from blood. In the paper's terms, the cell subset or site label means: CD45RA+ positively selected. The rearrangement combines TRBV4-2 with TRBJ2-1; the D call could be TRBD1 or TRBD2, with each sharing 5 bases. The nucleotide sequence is TGTGCCAGCAGCCACGGGGACCTGATCAATGAGCAGTTCTTC. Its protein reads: CASSHGDLINEQFF.